The sequence of this T cell receptor beta chain was determined in a study of blood T cell repertoires in COVID-19. Trimming shortened V by 0 bases and J by 8 bases, and 19 bases separated the two germline ends. This CDR3 region has 16 residues. Germline loops: CDR1 SGHTA, CDR2 FQGNSA. TCRdb's copy holds only in-frame clones and misses some; the assay was immunoSEQ multiplex PCR. The sample lists 100,000 to 150,000 clones; 60% to 85% were seen once. The sample consisted of peripheral blood. The J gene is TRBJ1-2, the V gene TRBV7-2; a possible D gene is TRBD1 (5 bases). The source is a man in his 70s with acute or convalescent COVID-19. CDR3 loop: CASSLADGQGADGYTF. The CDR3 coding sequence is TGTGCCAGCAGCTTAGCCGATGGGCAGGGCGCAGACGGCTACACCTTC.